The following is a TCR beta chain sequence with its context. Germline loops: CDR1 GTSNPN, CDR2 SVGIG (reference sequence). The CDR3 consists of 13 residues. Trimming removed 3 bases from V and 7 bases from J, with 16 bases in between. The data were taken from a study of blood T cell repertoires in COVID-19. For the study at large: The United States, Italy and Spain supplied acute and convalescent COVID-19 samples. Sources were T cells, B-cell-depleted T cells, or PBMCs; the material itself was cDNA or gDNA.

As processed by the authors: Quantification of nucleated cells was approximated via reference gene primer amplification. TCRdb's copy holds only in-frame clones and misses some; the assay was immunoSEQ multiplex PCR. The V and J calls and clone size come from that table; D and trimming were worked out from the DNA. Counted here are about 160,000 clones, roughly 80% occurring once; the ten biggest clones make up 14%. This receptor was obtained from a man between 18 and 35 years old with active or convalescent COVID-19. Sequenced sample: peripheral blood. The genes are TRBV30 and TRBJ2-7, with a possible D match to TRBD2 (5 bases). CDR3 sequence: CAWSPTWPGEQYF. CDR3 in DNA: TGTGCCTGGAGCCCCACGTGGCCGGGGGAGCAGTACTTC.